What follows is one T cell receptor beta chain and its context. The antigen remains undetermined. This entry is derived from a study of vaccination and CD4 T cells after COVID-19. Across the whole study: Post-COVID draws came a median 101 days after diagnosis (range 35 to 161).

Sequenced with the Oncomine TCR Beta short-read assay was DNA taken from cultured CD4+ T cells. One entry per CDR3 protein results from TCRdb running MiXCR on the PCR reads. Among about 20,000 distinct CDR3 sequences listed, over 50% were seen once. Treatment defined: roughly ten-day PBMC culture with coronavirus spike peptide pools or control peptides (ViraFEST assay). ViraFEST stimulated the growth of antigen-specific T cells using peptide pools and subsequently profiled their TCRs by sequencing. PBMCs, plated at roughly 2 million per well, were grown in the presence of about 9.5 IU/ml IL-2 and around 10 ug/ml peptide pools. The CDR3 extends over 13 amino acids. The V gene lost 7 bases and the J gene lost 5 bases, with 14 bases spanning the gap. Germline loops: CDR1 MNHEY, CDR2 SVGEGT. Notes on the study in general: Nearly all convalescent vaccine-specific clones, 304 of 307, recognized only SARS-CoV-2 spike.

The sequenced material came from CD4+ T cells from blood, cultured in vitro. The genes are TRBV6-2 or TRBV6-3 and TRBJ1-2, with D possibly TRBD1 on 5 matching bases. This TCR was recovered from a human donor who had recovered from COVID-19. CDR3 loop: CASTIRDRYGYTF. CDR3 coding DNA: TGTGCCAGCACCATCCGGGACCGTTATGGCTACACCTTC.